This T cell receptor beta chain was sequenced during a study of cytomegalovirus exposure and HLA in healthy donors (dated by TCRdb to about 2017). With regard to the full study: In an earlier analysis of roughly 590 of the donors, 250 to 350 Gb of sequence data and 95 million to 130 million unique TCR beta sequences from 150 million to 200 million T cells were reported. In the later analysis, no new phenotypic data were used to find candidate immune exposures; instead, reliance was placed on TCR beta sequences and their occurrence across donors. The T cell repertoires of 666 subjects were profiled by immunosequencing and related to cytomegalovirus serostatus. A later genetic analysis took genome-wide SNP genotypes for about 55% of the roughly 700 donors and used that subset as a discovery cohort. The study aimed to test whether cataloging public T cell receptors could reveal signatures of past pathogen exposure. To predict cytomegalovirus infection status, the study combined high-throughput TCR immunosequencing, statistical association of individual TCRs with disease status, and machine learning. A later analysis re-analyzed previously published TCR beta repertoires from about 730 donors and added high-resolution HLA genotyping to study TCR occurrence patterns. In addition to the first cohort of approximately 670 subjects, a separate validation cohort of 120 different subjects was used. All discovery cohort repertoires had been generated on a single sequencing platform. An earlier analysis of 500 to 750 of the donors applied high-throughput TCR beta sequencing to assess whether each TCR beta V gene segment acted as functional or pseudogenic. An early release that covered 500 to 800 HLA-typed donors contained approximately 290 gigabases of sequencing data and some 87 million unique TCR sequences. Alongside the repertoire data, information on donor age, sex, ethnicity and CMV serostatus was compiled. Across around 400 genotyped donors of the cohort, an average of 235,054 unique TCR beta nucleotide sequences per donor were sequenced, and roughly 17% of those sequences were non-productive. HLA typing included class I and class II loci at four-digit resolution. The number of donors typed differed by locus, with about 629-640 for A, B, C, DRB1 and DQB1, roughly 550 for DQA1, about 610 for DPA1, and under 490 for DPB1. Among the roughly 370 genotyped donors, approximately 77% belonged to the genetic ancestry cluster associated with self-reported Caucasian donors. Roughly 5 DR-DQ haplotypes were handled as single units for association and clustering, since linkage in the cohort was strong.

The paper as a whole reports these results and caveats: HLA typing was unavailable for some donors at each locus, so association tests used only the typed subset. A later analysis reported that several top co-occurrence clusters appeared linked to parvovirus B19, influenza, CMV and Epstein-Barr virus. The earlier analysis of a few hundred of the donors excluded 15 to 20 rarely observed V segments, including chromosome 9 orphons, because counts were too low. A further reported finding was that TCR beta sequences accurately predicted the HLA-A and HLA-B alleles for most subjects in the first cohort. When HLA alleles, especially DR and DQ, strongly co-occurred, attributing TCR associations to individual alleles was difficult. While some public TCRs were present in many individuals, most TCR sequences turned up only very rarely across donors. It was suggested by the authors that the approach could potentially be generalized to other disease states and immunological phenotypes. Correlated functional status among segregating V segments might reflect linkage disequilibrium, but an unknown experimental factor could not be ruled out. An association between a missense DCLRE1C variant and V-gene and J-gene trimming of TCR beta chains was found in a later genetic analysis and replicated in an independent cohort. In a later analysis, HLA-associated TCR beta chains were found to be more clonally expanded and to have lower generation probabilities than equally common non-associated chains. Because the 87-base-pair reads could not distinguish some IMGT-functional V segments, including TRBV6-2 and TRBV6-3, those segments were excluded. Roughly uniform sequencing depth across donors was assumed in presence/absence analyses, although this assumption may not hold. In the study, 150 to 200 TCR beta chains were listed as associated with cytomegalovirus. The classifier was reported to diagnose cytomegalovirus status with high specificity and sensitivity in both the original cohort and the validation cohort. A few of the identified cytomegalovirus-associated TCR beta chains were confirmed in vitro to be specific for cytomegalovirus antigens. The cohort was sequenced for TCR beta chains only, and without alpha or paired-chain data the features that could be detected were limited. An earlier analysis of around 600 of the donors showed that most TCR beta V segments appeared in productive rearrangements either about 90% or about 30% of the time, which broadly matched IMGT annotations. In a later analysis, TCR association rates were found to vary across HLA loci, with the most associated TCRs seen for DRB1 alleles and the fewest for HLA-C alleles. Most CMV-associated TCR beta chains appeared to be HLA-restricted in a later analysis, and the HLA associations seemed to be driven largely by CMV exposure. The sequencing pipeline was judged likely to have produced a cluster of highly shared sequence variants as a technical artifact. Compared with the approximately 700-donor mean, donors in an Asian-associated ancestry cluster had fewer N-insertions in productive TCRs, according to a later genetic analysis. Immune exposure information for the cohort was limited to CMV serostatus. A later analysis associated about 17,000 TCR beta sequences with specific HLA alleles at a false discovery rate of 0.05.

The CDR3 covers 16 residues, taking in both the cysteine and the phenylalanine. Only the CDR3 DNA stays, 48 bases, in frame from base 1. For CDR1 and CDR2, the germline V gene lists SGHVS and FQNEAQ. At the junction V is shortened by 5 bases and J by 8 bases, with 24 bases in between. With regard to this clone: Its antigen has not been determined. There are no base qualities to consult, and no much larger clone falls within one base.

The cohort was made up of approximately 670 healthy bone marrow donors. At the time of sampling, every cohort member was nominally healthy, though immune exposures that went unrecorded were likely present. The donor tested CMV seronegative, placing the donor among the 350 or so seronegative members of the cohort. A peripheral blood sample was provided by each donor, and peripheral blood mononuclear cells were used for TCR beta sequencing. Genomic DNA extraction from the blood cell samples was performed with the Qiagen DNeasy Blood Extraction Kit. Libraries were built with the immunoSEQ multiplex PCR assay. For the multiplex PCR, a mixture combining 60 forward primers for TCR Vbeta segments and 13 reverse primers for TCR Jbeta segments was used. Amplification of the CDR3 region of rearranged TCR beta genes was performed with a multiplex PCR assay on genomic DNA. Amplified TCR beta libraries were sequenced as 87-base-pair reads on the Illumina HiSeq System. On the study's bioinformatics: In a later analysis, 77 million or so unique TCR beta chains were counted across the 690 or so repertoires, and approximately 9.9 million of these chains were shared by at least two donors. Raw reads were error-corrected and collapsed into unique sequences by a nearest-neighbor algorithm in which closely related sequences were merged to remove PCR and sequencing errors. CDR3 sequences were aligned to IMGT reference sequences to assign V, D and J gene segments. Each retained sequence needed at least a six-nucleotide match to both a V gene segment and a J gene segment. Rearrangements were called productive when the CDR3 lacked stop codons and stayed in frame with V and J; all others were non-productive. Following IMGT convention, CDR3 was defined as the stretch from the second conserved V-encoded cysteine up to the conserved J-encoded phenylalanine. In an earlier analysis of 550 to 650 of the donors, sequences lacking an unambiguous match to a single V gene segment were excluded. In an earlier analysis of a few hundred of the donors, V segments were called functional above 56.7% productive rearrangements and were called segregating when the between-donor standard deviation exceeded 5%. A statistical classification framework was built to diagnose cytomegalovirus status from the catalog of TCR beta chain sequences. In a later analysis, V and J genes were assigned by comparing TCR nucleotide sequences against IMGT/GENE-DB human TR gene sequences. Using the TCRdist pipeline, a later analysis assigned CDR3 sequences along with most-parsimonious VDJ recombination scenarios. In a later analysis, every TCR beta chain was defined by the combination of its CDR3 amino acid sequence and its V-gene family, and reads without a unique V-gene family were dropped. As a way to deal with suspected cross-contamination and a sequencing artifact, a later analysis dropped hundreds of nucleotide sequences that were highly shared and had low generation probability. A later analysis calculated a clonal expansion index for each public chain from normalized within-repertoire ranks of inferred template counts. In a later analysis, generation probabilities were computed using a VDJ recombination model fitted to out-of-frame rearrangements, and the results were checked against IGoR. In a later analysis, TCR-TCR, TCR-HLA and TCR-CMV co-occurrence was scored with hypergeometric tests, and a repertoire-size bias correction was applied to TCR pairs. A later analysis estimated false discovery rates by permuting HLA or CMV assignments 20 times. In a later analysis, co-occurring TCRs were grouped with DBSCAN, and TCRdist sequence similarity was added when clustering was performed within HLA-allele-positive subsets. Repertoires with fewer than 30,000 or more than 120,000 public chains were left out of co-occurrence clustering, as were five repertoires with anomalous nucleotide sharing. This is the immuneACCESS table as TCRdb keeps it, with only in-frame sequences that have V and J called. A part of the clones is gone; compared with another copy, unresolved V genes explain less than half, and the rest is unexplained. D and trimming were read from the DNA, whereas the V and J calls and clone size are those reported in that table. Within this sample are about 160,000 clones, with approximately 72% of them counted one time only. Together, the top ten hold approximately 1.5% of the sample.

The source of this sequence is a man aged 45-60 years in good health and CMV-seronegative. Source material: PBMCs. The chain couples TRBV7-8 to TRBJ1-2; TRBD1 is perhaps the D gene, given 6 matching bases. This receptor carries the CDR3 CASSLRQGRDVGGYTF. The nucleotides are TGTGCCAGCAGCCTAAGGCAGGGGCGAGATGTAGGAGGCTACACCTTC.